This T cell receptor (beta chain) was captured in a study of blood T cells in healthy people across ages. General study results and limits: Estimated diversity across one million T cells was deemed an underestimate.

Next came a second PCR, run for roughly 6 to 11 cycles, which used a sample-barcoded 5' primer along with a J-beta primer mix. MiXCR, applied by TCRdb to the 5' RACE reads, yields one record per CDR3 protein. The sample records some 1,800,000 distinct CDR3 sequences, approximately 39% being singletons. Only a few counts were recorded for this clonotype. Its target is not known. Donors were systemically healthy Caucasian individuals from Russia aged roughly 6 to 100 years. Germline values: CDR1 ENHRY, CDR2 SYGVKD. This CDR3 has 14 amino acids. Trimming shortened V by 10 bases and J by 0 bases, and 16 bases separated the two germline ends.

This chain joins TRBV10-3 and TRBJ2-7; maybe TRBD1 (6 bases). The sequence was collected from a human donor in good health. The material sequenced was blood. The CDR3 sequence: CATSGTQDSYEQYF. CDR3 nucleotide sequence: TGTGCCACCTCCGGGACACAGGACTCCTACGAGCAGTACTTC.